A single sample gave rise to the 30 T cell receptor beta chains below, sequenced in a study of blood T cell repertoires in COVID-19. The data were produced by immunoSEQ multiplex PCR, yet TCRdb's version contains in-frame clones alone and is incomplete. This table holds a few hundred thousand clones, about nine tenths found once. Sequenced: PBMCs or T cells enriched from blood (not recorded which). The receptors come from a woman in her 40s who had recovered from COVID-19.

The CDR3 reads CASSRLAGTGADTQYF. The CDR3 DNA reads as TGTGCCAGCAGCAGGTTAGCGGGCACAGGAGCAGATACGCAGTATTTT. The V and J genes are TRBV7-3 and TRBJ2-3; TRBD2 aligns across 7 bases. The CDR3 is made up of 16 amino acids. V was clipped by 5 bases and J by 4 bases; unmatched bases: 12. Germline V gene lookup returns CDR1 SGHTA and CDR2 FQGTGA.

This sequence joins TRBV20-1 and TRBJ2-3; 11 positions agree with TRBD2. The germline gives CDR1 DFQATT, CDR2 SNEGSKA (reference sequence). This CDR3 has 14 amino acids. V lost 3 bases and J lost 5; bases outside the gene matches: 4. The CDR3 coding sequence is TGCAGTGCTAGTCTAGCGGGAGGTCTAGATACGCAGTATTTT. Residues: CSASLAGGLDTQYF.

The chain employs TRBV7-2 and TRBJ2-1; 16 bases align to TRBD2. CDR3 length: 18 amino acids. Germline CDR1 and CDR2: SGHTA and FQGNSA. The V gene end was trimmed by 4 bases and the J gene end by 10 bases; junction bases not matched to a gene: 13. The chain's CDR3 is CASSYSAGLAGGGREQFF. The CDR3 coding sequence is TGTGCCAGCAGCTATTCGGCGGGACTAGCGGGAGGGGGTCGGGAGCAGTTCTTC.

The chain combines TRBV6-5 with TRBJ1-4; TRBD1 is a possible D gene (6 bases). CDR3 length: 14 amino acids. V was cut by 5 bases and J by 4 bases, with 11 bases left in between. Germline loops: CDR1 MNHEY, CDR2 SVGAGI. CDR3 in amino acids: CASSTGTLNEKLFF. Here the CDR3 DNA reads TGTGCCAGCAGTACCGGGACACTTAATGAAAAACTGTTTTTT.

The chain combines TRBV19 with TRBJ1-4, with D tentatively TRBD1 (5 bases). Germline V gene lookup returns CDR1 LNHDA and CDR2 SQIVND (reference sequence). V lost 7 bases to trimming and J lost 7 bases, with 16 bases between them. This CDR3 spans 14 amino acids. This chain's CDR3 is CASTLGGLGEKLFF. CDR3 sequence (DNA): TGTGCCAGTACCCTGGGGGGGTTGGGTGAAAAACTGTTTTTT.

In its sample, this clone was seen once. This sequence joins TRBV9 and TRBJ2-3; the D gene is possibly TRBD2 (5 bases). This CDR3 is built from 15 residues. CDR1 and CDR2 from the germline V gene are SGDLS and YYNGEE. V gave up 0 bases and J gave up 2 bases, with 10 bases separating them. CDR3 protein: CASSVAGSPTDTQYF. For the CDR3, the DNA is TGTGCCAGCAGCGTAGCGGGGAGCCCCACAGATACGCAGTATTTT.

The chain employs TRBV5-6 and TRBJ1-1, with TRBD1 matching 9 bases. The V gene's germline CDR1 is SGHDT and CDR2 YYEEEE. CDR3 length equals 15 residues. Unmatched junction bases numbered 6, after V lost 2 bases and J lost 4 bases. This chain's CDR3 is CASSFGTGSTTEAFF. The CDR3 DNA reads as TGTGCCAGCAGCTTTGGGACAGGGTCGACCACTGAAGCTTTCTTT.

The rearrangement uses TRBV10-1 and TRBJ2-2; maybe TRBD1 (6 bases). V was trimmed by 6 bases and J by 3 bases, leaving 23 bases between them. This CDR3 is built from 18 residues. Germline V gene data show CDR1 as WNHNN and CDR2 as SYGVQD (reference sequence). CDR3: CASSVRYREFVDTGELFF. In DNA, the CDR3 is TGCGCCAGCAGCGTCCGCTACAGGGAGTTCGTTGACACCGGGGAGCTGTTTTTT.

The chain has TRBV28 and TRBJ2-2, with D perhaps TRBD1 (6 bases). There are 17 residues in the CDR3. V was pared by 6 bases and J by 7 bases, with 24 bases between. Germline CDR1 reads MDHEN; CDR2 reads SYDVKM. The CDR3 reads CASSGTGTLLGRGELFF. The CDR3, as DNA: TGTGCCAGCAGCGGTACCGGGACACTCCTTGGACGCGGGGAGCTGTTTTTT.

The chain carries TRBV19 and TRBJ2-3; TRBD2 matches 9 bases. The trim removed 3 bases at V and 4 bases at J, leaving 8 bases unmatched. CDR3 length: 16 amino acids. Germline lookup yields CDR1 LNHDA and CDR2 SQIVND (reference sequence). The CDR3 bases are TGTGCCAGTAGTATTGGTAGCGGGAGATTATCAGATACGCAGTATTTT. As protein: CASSIGSGRLSDTQYF.

The chain combines TRBV28 with TRBJ2-5; TRBD1 agrees at 8 bases. V lost 9 bases, J lost 5 bases, and 11 bases stayed unmatched. The length of the CDR3 is 14 residues. Per the germline V gene, CDR1 is MDHEN and CDR2 is SYDVKM. The CDR3 here is CASEALTGDETQYF. In DNA, the CDR3 is TGTGCCAGTGAAGCCTTGACAGGGGATGAGACCCAGTACTTC.

The chain has TRBV7-8 and TRBJ2-3, with 11 bases lining up with TRBD2. This CDR3 has 16 amino acids. Per the germline V gene, CDR1 is SGHVS and CDR2 is FQNEAQ. V was clipped by 4 bases and J by 0 bases; unmatched bases: 3. The CDR3 DNA sequence: TGTGCCAGCAGCTCATGGACTAGCGGGAGCACAGATACGCAGTATTTT. Protein sequence: CASSSWTSGSTDTQYF.

This clone was detected only once. J is TRBJ2-1 and V is TRBV14; 10 positions agree with TRBD2. After removal of 0 bases from V and 10 bases from J, the junction contained 9 bases not matched to a gene. The CDR3 loop spans 16 amino acids. Germline V gene sequence: CDR1 SGHDN, CDR2 FVKESK. CDR3 nucleotide sequence: TGTGCCAGCAGCCAAGATTCCCCAGGACTAGCGGTCGAGCAGTTCTTC. It yields the protein CASSQDSPGLAVEQFF.

The chain is built from TRBV28 and TRBJ2-3; maybe TRBD2 (7 bases). Trimming cost V 3 bases and J 1 base, with 11 bases left between them. Germline CDR1 and CDR2: MDHEN and SYDVKM. The CDR3 sequence is 15 residues long. CDR3 in DNA: TGTGCCAGCAGTTTTGCGGGGGCCCGCACAGATACGCAGTATTTT. Translation: CASSFAGARTDTQYF.

A single count supports this clone. This chain links TRBV19 with TRBJ1-2; possible D gene TRBD1, 5 bases. CDR1 LNHDA and CDR2 SQIVND come from the germline V gene (reference sequence). CDR3 size: 15 residues. V was clipped by 1 base and J by 1 base, with 10 bases between them. CDR3 amino acids: CASSIVPDINYGYTF. DNA for the CDR3: TGTGCCAGTAGTATAGTTCCGGACATTAACTATGGCTACACCTTC.

The V call is TRBV5-1, the J call TRBJ2-5; 8 bases are shared with TRBD2. The CDR3 sequence is 14 residues long. Germline CDR1 reads SGHRS; CDR2 reads YFSETQ. The V gene end was trimmed by 0 bases and the J gene end by 2 bases; junction bases not matched to a gene: 0. The CDR3 protein is CASSLAGGQETQYF. For the CDR3, the DNA is TGCGCCAGCAGCTTGGCGGGAGGGCAAGAGACCCAGTACTTC.

This chain uses TRBV9 with TRBJ2-1, with 7 nucleotides matching TRBD1. Germline CDR1 and CDR2: SGDLS and YYNGEE. The CDR3 loop spans 15 amino acids. The V gene end was trimmed by 3 bases and the J gene end by 6 bases; junction bases not matched to a gene: 9. CDR3 region: CASSGQGPLGNEQFF. For the CDR3, the DNA is TGTGCCAGCAGCGGACAGGGACCCCTTGGCAATGAGCAGTTCTTC.

This clone was counted a single time. The J gene is TRBJ2-5, the V gene TRBV10-3; TRBD2 matches 10 bases. Per the germline V gene, CDR1 is ENHRY and CDR2 is SYGVKD. With V trimmed by 0 bases and J by 1 base, 5 bases remained unmatched. The CDR3 extends over 17 amino acids. The CDR3 spells CAISESRVAGGQETQYF. The CDR3 DNA is TGTGCCATCAGTGAGTCTCGGGTAGCGGGGGGCCAAGAGACCCAGTACTTC.

The genes are TRBV6-5 and TRBJ2-3; 9 positions match TRBD1. CDR1 and CDR2 (germline): MNHEY, SVGAGI. V lost 6 bases to trimming and J lost 3 bases; unmatched junction nucleotides: 7. This CDR3 spans 15 amino acids. The CDR3 sequence: CASRTRDRVTDTQYF. The CDR3 DNA reads TGTGCCAGCAGGACCCGGGACAGGGTTACAGATACGCAGTATTTT.

This clone was seen a single time. CDR3 bases: TGTGCCAGCAGTTTTAGCGGGGACTCCTACGAGCAGTACTTC. Its translation is CASSFSGDSYEQYF. V usage is TRBV28 and J usage is TRBJ2-7, with 8 bases lining up with TRBD2. V lost 3 bases and J lost 0; bases outside the gene matches: 1. Germline V gene lookup returns CDR1 MDHEN and CDR2 SYDVKM. The CDR3 spans 14 residues.

The chain links TRBV11-2 to TRBJ2-7, with unresolved D. The CDR3 is made up of 13 amino acids. The V and J ends lost 5 bases and 4 bases respectively, with 12 bases between them. Per germline, CDR1 SGHAT and CDR2 FQNNGV. This CDR3 is CASSPVSRYEQYF. CDR3 bases: TGTGCCAGCAGCCCCGTCTCGCGGTACGAGCAGTACTTC.

This chain joins TRBV7-9 and TRBJ2-3, with 12 bases fitting TRBD2. Germline values: CDR1 SEHNR, CDR2 FQNEAQ (reference sequence). V was pared by 4 bases and J by 0 bases, with 2 bases of the junction left unmatched. This CDR3 contains 16 residues. This CDR3 is CASSSGLAGSTDTQYF. DNA for the CDR3: TGTGCCAGCAGCTCTGGACTAGCGGGGAGCACAGATACGCAGTATTTT.

The gene calls are TRBV7-3 and TRBJ2-1, with 11 positions matching TRBD2. Germline CDR1 reads SGHTA; CDR2 reads FQGTGA. J gave up 5 bases and V 2 bases, and 2 bases lay outside the gene matches. This CDR3 comprises 15 residues. The CDR3 sequence is CASSLGTSGDNEQFF. Written as DNA, the CDR3 is TGTGCCAGCAGCTTAGGGACTAGCGGTGACAATGAGCAGTTCTTC.

This clone was recorded only once. V is TRBV11-2 and J is TRBJ1-5, with TRBD1 as a possible D gene (5 bases). V lost 4 bases and J lost 6, with 7 bases in between. This CDR3 spans 12 amino acids. Germline-derived CDR1 and CDR2 are SGHAT and FQNNGV. This CDR3 reads CASSSGRQPQHF. The CDR3 nucleotides read TGTGCCAGCAGCTCAGGGCGTCAGCCCCAGCATTTT.

This clone was seen once. V gene TRBV28 combines with J gene TRBJ1-1; 8 bases are shared with TRBD1. The CDR3 length is 16 residues. Germline V gene sequence: CDR1 MDHEN, CDR2 SYDVKM. With 10 bases clipped from V and 3 bases from J, the junction kept 16 bases outside the gene matches. This CDR3 is CANNPQGAGRYTEAFF. Written as DNA, the CDR3 is TGTGCCAACAACCCCCAGGGGGCCGGTAGATACACTGAAGCTTTCTTT.

The V gene is TRBV5-6, the J gene TRBJ2-7; TRBD2 is a possible D gene (6 bases). The CDR3 is 13 residues long. The germline CDR1 and CDR2 sequences are SGHDT and YYEEEE. Trimming removed 4 bases from V and 3 bases from J, with 11 bases in between. Written as DNA, the CDR3 is TGTGCCAGCAGCCGCCTCGGGAGCTACGAGCAGTACTTC. Protein: CASSRLGSYEQYF. Full variable domain (outside the CDR3, taken from reference TRBV5-6 and TRBJ2-7): DAGVTQSPTHLIKTRGQQVTLRCSPKSGHDTVSWYQQALGQGPQFIFQYYEEEERQRGNFPDRFSGHQFPNYSSELNVNALLLGDSALYLCASSRLGSYEQYFGPGTRLTVT.

The chain is built from TRBV19 and TRBJ2-2; D perhaps matches TRBD1 (5 bases). The ends were cut back, 6 bases at V and 5 bases at J, with 7 bases in the middle. Germline V gives CDR1 LNHDA, CDR2 SQIVND (reference sequence). CDR3 length: 12 amino acids. This CDR3 reads CASRQETGELFF. The CDR3 nucleotides are TGTGCCAGTAGACAGGAGACCGGGGAGCTGTTTTTT.

This rearrangement joins TRBV28 to TRBJ2-7, with TRBD1 matching over 9 bases. Trimming took 0 bases from V and 6 from J; bases not matched to a gene: 9. Germline V gene data show CDR1 as MDHEN and CDR2 as SYDVKM. The CDR3 is made up of 16 amino acids. CDR3 DNA: TGTGCCAGCAGTTTATGGAAGGGACAGGGCTTGGCCGAGCAGTACTTC. Residues: CASSLWKGQGLAEQYF.

The chain has TRBV28 and TRBJ2-3; 7 positions agree with TRBD1. This CDR3 has 14 amino acids. Germline CDR1 and CDR2: MDHEN and SYDVKM. Trimming cost V 7 bases and J 0 bases; bases outside gene matches: 4. The CDR3 spells CASTRTGSTDTQYF. The DNA of the CDR3 is TGTGCCAGCACACGGACAGGTAGCACAGATACGCAGTATTTT. The full variable domain, its missing parts supplied by reference TRBV28 and TRBJ2-3, is DVKVTQSSRYLVKRTGEKVFLECVQDMDHENMFWYRQDPGLGLRLIYFSYDVKMKEKGDIPEGYSVSREKKERFSLILESASTNQTSMYLCASTRTGSTDTQYFGPGTRLTVL.

The rearrangement joins TRBV19 to TRBJ2-1, with TRBD1 identical over 9 bases. The ends lost 5 bases at V and 8 bases at J; junction bases unmatched: 7. The CDR3 contains 14 residues. CDR1 and CDR2 from the germline V gene are LNHDA and SQIVND (reference sequence). The CDR3 region is CASSWGQGLDEQFF. The DNA of the CDR3 is TGTGCCAGTAGTTGGGGACAGGGTCTCGATGAGCAGTTCTTC.